This TCR beta chain came from a study of T cell changes during pregnancy in multiple sclerosis (dated by TCRdb to about 2019). A note on the overall study: The study looked at changes in the T cell repertoire across pregnancy in women with multiple sclerosis.

Preparation of the library involved the immunoSEQ multiplex PCR assay. TCRdb stores this immuneACCESS table with in-frame sequences only. Part of the clones is absent; in the studies checked, under half of the shortfall reflects unresolved V genes, and no reason is known for the rest. The sample contains almost 95,000 clones, more than 90% of them found a single time. The top ten clones comprise about 1.5% of the sample. Concerning this clone itself: Its antigen has not been determined. No much larger clone exists at a distance of one base, and base qualities are not known.

This TCR came from a female donor with multiple sclerosis, enrolled in a pregnancy study. The sample in question was peripheral blood, obtained in the first trimester of pregnancy.

The DNA is TGTGCCAGCAGTTTTGCAGGGGACTACGAGCAGTACTTC. The encoded protein is CASSFAGDYEQYF. The chain is made from TRBV27 and TRBJ2-7; TRBD1 is possibly the D segment (6 matching bases). Trimming removed 3 bases from V and 3 bases from J, leaving 9 bases between the germline ends. The CDR3 has 13 amino acids, counting the end cysteine and phenylalanine. The retained sequence is limited to the CDR3, 39 bases, with the frame set at the first base. For CDR1 and CDR2, the germline V gene (reference sequence) lists MNHEY and SMNVEV.